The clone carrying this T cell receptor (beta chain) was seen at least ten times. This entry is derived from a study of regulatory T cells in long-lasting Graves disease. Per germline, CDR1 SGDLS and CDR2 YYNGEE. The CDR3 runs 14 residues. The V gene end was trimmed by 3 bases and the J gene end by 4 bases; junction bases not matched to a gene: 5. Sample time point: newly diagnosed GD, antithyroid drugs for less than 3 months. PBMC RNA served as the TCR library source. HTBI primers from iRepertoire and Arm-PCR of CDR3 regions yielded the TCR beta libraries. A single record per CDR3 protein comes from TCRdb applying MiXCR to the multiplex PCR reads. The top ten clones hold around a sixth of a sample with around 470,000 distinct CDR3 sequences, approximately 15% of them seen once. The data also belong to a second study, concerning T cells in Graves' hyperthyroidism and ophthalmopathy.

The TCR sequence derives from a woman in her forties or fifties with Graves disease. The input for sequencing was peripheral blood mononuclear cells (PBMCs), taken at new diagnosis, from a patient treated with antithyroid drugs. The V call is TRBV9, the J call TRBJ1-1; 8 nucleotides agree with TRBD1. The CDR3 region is CASSEGQEGTEAFF. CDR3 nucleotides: TGTGCCAGCAGCGAGGGACAGGAGGGCACTGAAGCTTTCTTT.